Below, 9 T cell receptor beta chains from the same sample are listed, as sequenced in a study of molecular identifiers for immune sequencing clone quantification. From the PCR reads, TCRdb called clonotypes with MiXCR, one entry per CDR3 protein. Among about half a million distinct CDR3 sequences listed, approximately 25% were seen once. The sequenced sample was naive CD8+ T cells from blood, with Jurkat cell RNA spiked in. Regarding subset: FACS-sorted CD8+CD4-CCR7+CD45RA+ naive T cells. Every receptor here comes from a human donor in good health. Some libraries in this study had Jurkat cell RNA spiked in.

A note on this clonotype: This likely comes from a read error, as the CDR3 has no conserved phenylalanine or tryptophan at its end. The DNA is omitted, as the CDR3 cannot be located on it reliably, and the CDR3 follows TCRdb's listing. The chain employs TRBV3-1 and TRBJ1-1. Germline assignment: CDR1 LGHDT and CDR2 YNNKEL (reference sequence). The CDR3 has 11 amino acids, counting both end residues. CDR3: CASSQGIVQRC.

This clonotype was seen just once. The chain links TRBV12-3 or TRBV12-4 to TRBJ1-3, with D unclear. The CDR3 length is 17 residues. Between the trimmed V and J ends, which lost 7 bases and 0 bases, there was a span of 19 bases. Written as DNA, the CDR3 is TGTGCCAGCAAGAGGTTCGGAGGAACCCACTCTGGAAACACCATATATTTT. It is translated as CASKRFGGTHSGNTIYF.

This clonotype showed up many times. V is TRBV19 and J is TRBJ1-1; D is uncertain. This CDR3 region has 12 residues. Germline V gene data show CDR1 as LNHDA and CDR2 as SQIVND (reference sequence). Between the trimmed V and J ends, which lost 9 bases and 3 bases, there was a span of 11 bases. The CDR3 bases are TGTGCCAGCAGCCAAGGCGACACTGAAGCTTTCTTT. This translates into CASSQGDTEAFF.

This clonotype turned up a few times. The chain recombines TRBV2 with TRBJ2-5, with D unresolved. From germline, CDR1 is SNHLY and CDR2 FYNNEI. V lost 7 bases and J lost 1, with 7 bases in between. The CDR3 runs 12 residues. CDR3 in amino acids: CASNWFQETQYF. The CDR3 coding sequence is TGTGCCAGCAATTGGTTCCAAGAGACCCAGTACTTC.

The chain combines TRBV7-9 with TRBJ2-5; the D is unclear. The germline CDR1 and CDR2 sequences are SEHNR and FQNEAQ (reference sequence). The CDR3 loop spans 12 amino acids. V was clipped by 2 bases and J by 9 bases, with 10 bases between them. CDR3 sequence reads: CASSLMVTAQYF. The CDR3 coding sequence is TGTGCCAGCAGCTTAATGGTGACGGCCCAGTACTTC.

The chain uses TRBV7-2 and TRBJ1-6; 9 bases agree with TRBD1. The CDR3 sequence is 19 residues long. The germline CDR1 and CDR2 sequences are SGHTA and FQGNSA. Trimming removed 5 bases from V and 5 bases from J; junction bases left unmatched: 16. This CDR3 is CASSPVLWGGDRDNSPLHF. CDR3 DNA sequence: TGTGCCAGCAGCCCGGTACTGTGGGGGGGGGACAGGGATAATTCACCCCTCCACTTT.

This clonotype was detected only a few times. The CDR3 sequence: CASSPLAGPSYNEQFF. The CDR3 DNA is TGTGCCAGCAGCCCATTAGCGGGGCCATCCTACAATGAGCAGTTCTTC. The chain joins TRBV6-5 to TRBJ2-1; TRBD2 matches at 8 bases. Trimming cost V 6 bases and J 1 base; bases outside gene matches: 8. Germline CDR1 and CDR2: MNHEY and SVGAGI. This CDR3 contains 16 residues.

The genes are TRBV4-1 and TRBJ2-2; the match to TRBD1 covers 8 bases. Germline V CDR1 and CDR2: MGHRA, YSYEKL. The V segment lost 1 base and the J segment 6 bases; nucleotides outside the gene matches: 7. This CDR3 region has 16 residues. The CDR3 protein is CASSQAVVRGPGELFF. CDR3 sequence (DNA): TGCGCCAGCAGCCAAGCGGTGGTCAGGGGGCCCGGGGAGCTGTTTTTT.

In its sample, this clonotype was seen a few times. The chain employs TRBV30 and TRBJ2-7; unclear D gene. The germline V gene encodes CDR1 GTSNPN and CDR2 SVGIG (reference sequence). The CDR3 is 11 amino acids. Trimming stripped 5 bases from V and 5 bases from J, with 10 bases between. The CDR3 DNA reads as TGTGCCTGGGGCTCTGTGGACGAGCAGTACTTC. Encoded protein: CAWGSVDEQYF.